The present TCR beta chain was sequenced within a study of graft-versus-host responses after intestinal transplantation. As for the study in general: Tacrolimus plus steroids were given to all recipients for approximately 3 years, preceded by anti-thymocyte globulin induction.

V was cut by 0 bases and J by 3 bases, with 6 bases left in between. The CDR3 covers 13 residues. Looked up from germline, CDR1 is MNHEY and CDR2 is SVGAGI. Details on this clone: Its cognate antigen is unknown.

Here immunoSEQ multiplex PCR was the method, and the copy in TCRdb shows in-frame clones only, minus some. The sample comprises more than 85,000 clones, about 94% of which are singletons, and 0.4% to 0.55% rests with the top ten. The sample was unstimulated CD8+ T cells sorted from spleen or lymph node cells, taken before intestinal transplant. The chain uses TRBV6-5 and TRBJ2-7, with D possibly being TRBD2 (5 bases). The sequence came from a human donor who received an intestinal transplant. CDR3 region: CASSYSRDYEQYF. The CDR3 nucleotides read TGTGCCAGCAGTTACTCGAGGGACTACGAGCAGTACTTC.